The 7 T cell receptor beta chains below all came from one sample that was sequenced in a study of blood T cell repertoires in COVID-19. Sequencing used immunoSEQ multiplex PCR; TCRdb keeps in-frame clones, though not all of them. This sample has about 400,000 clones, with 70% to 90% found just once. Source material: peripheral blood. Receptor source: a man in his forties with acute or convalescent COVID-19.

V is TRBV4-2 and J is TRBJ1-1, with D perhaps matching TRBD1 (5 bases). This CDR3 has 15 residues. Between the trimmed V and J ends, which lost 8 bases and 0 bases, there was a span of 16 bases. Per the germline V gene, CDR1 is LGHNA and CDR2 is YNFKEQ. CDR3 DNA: TGTGCCAGCTCGATTAGGGGCTCCATGAACACTGAAGCTTTCTTT. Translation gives CASSIRGSMNTEAFF.

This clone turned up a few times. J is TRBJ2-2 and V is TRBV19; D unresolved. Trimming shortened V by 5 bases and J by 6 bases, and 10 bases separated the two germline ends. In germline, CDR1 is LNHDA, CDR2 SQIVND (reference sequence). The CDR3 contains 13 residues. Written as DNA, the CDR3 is TGTGCCAGTAGTCTCGGCCGGGCCGGGGAGCTGTTTTTT. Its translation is CASSLGRAGELFF.

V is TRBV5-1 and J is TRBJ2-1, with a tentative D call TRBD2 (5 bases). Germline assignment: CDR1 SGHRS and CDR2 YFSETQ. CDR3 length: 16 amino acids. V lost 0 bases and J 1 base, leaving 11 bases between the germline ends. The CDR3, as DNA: TGCGCCAGCAGCTTGGACACTAGTTCGTCCTACAATGAGCAGTTCTTC. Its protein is CASSLDTSSSYNEQFF.

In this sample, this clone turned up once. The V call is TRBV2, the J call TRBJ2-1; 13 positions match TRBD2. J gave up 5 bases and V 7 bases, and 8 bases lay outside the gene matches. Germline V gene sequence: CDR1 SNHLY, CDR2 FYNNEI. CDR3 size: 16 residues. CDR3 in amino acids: CASMTSGRITDNEQFF. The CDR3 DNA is TGTGCCAGCATGACTAGCGGGAGGATAACCGACAATGAGCAGTTCTTC.

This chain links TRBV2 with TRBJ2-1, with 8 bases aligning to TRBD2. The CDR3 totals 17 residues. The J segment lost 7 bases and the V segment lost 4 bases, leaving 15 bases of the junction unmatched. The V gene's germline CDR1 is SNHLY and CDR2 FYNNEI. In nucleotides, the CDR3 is TGTGCCAGCAGTGCAGGCCTGAGCGGGAGAGGTGGGAATGAGCAGTTCTTC. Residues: CASSAGLSGRGGNEQFF.

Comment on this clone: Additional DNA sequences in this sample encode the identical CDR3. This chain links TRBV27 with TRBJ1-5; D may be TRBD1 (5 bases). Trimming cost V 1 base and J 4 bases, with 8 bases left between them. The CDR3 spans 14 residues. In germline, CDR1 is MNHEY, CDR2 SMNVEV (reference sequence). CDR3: CASSLWAGNQPQHF. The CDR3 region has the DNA TGTGCCAGCAGTTTATGGGCAGGGAATCAGCCCCAGCATTTT.

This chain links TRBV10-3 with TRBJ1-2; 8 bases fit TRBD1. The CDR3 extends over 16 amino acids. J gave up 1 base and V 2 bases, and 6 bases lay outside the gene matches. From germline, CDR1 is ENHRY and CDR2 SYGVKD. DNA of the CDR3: TGTGCCATCAGTGAGCCAGGACAGGGTTTTAACTATGGCTACACCTTC. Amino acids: CAISEPGQGFNYGYTF.